This T cell receptor (beta chain) was recovered during a study of human T cells and chemical hapten exposure. Study summary: From small differences in pooled library volume came most of the variation in per-sample TCR yields.

On this clonotype: The antigen is not known.

Time point defined: pre-sensitization, week 0. Treatment denoted: therapeutic diphenylcyclopropenone sensitization with weekly scalp DPC. At patch-test visits, sampling came before the patch test. TCRdb reprocessed the RACE reads via MiXCR and lists one record per CDR3 protein. The sample contains 150,000 to 200,000 distinct CDR3 sequences, 25% to 35% of which appear only once. Per germline, CDR1 SGHRS and CDR2 YFSETQ. J was trimmed by 4 bases and V by 4 bases; bases with no gene match: 6. The CDR3 contains 14 residues. Regarding the study as a whole: Given that the donors had alopecia, their immune response may differ from that seen in healthy people. Relative to controls, expanded TCRs formed significantly more large CDR3 similarity clusters.

The origin of this receptor is a woman in her twenties or thirties with alopecia areata. Some clones in this sample may be carry-over from other donors' samples. This sample comprised whole blood, obtained in connection with sensitization to the hapten diphenylcyclopropenone (DPC). The V call is TRBV5-1, the J call TRBJ2-5; 8 nucleotides agree with TRBD1. Here the CDR3 reads CASSHRDRRETQYF. The CDR3 bases are TGCGCCAGCAGCCACCGGGACAGGAGAGAGACCCAGTACTTC.